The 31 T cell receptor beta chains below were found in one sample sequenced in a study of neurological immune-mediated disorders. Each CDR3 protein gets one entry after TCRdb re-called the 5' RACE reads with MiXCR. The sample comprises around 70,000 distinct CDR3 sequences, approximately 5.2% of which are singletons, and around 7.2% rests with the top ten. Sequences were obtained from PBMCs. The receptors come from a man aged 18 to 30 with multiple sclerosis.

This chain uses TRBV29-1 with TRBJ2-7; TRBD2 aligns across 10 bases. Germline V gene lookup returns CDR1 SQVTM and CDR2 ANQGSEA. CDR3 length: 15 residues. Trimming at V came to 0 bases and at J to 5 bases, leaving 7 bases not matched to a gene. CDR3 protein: CSVEDPSGGIDEQYF. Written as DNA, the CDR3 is TGCAGCGTTGAAGATCCTAGCGGGGGAATCGACGAGCAGTACTTC.

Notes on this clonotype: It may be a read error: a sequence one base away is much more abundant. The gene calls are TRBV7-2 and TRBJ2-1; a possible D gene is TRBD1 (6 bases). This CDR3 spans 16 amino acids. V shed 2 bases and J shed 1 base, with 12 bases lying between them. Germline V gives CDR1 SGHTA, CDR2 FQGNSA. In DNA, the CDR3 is TGTGCCAGCAGCTTAAGGGGGTCCAGATCCTACAATGAGCAGTTCTTC. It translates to CASSLRGSRSYNEQFF.

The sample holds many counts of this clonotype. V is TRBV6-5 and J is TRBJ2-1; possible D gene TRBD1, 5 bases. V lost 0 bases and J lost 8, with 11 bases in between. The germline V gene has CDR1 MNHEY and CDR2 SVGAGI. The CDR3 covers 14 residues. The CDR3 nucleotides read TGTGCCAGCAGTTACTCCGCGACAGTGGATGAGCAGTTCTTC. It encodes CASSYSATVDEQFF.

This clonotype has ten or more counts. The CDR3 region has the DNA TGTGCCAGCAGCCCCGGGTTGGGCACCGGGGAGCTGTTTTTT. This gives the protein CASSPGLGTGELFF. The chain couples TRBV6-6 to TRBJ2-2, with unresolved D. V dropped 6 bases and J dropped 4 bases, with 12 bases sitting between them. The CDR3 runs to 14 residues. Germline V gene sequence: CDR1 MNHNY, CDR2 SVGAGI (reference sequence).

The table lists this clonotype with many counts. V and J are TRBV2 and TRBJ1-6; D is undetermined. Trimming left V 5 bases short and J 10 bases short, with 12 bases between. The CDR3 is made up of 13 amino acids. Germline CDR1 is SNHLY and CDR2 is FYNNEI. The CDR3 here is CASSNRHPSPLHF. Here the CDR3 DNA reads TGTGCCAGCAGTAACCGACATCCCTCACCCCTCCACTTT. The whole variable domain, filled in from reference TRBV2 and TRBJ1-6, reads EPEVTQTPSHQVTQMGQEVILRCVPISNHLYFYWYRQILGQKVEFLVSFYNNEISEKSEIFDDQFSVERPDGSNFTLKIRSTKLEDSAMYFCASSNRHPSPLHFGNGTRLTVT.

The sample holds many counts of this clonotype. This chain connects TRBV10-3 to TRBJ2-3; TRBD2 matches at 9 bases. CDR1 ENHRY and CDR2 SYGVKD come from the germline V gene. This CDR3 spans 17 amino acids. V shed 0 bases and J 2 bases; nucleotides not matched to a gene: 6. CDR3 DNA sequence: TGTGCCATCAGTGAGTCCCCCGGGACTAGCTACACAGATACGCAGTATTTT. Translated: CAISESPGTSYTDTQYF.

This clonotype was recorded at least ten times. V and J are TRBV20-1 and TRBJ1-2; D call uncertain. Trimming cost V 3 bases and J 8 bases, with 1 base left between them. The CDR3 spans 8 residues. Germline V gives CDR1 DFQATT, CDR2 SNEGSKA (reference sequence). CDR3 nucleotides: TGCAGTGCTAGCGGCTACACCTTC. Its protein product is CSASGYTF.

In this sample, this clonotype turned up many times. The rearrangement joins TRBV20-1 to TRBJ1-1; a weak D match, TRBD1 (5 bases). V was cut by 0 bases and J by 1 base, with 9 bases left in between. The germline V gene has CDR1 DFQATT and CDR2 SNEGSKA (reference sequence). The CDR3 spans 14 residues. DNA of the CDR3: TGCAGTGCTAGAGATGGGCAGGGGAACACTGAAGCTTTCTTT. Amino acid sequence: CSARDGQGNTEAFF.

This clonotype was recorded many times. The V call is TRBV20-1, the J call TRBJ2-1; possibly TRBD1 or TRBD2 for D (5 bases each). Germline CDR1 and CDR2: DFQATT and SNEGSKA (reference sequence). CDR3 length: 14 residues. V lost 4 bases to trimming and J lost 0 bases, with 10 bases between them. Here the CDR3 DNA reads TGCAGTGCTAAGCGGACACGCTCCTACAATGAGCAGTTCTTC. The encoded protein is CSAKRTRSYNEQFF.

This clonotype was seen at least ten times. CDR3 nucleotides: TGTGCCAGCAGCTTAATCCTAAGTGAAGCTTTCTTT. Its translation: CASSLILSEAFF. The genes are TRBV7-2 and TRBJ1-1; no clear D. V lost 2 bases to trimming and J lost 7 bases, with 8 bases between them. Germline assignment: CDR1 SGHTA and CDR2 FQGNSA. The CDR3 consists of 12 residues.

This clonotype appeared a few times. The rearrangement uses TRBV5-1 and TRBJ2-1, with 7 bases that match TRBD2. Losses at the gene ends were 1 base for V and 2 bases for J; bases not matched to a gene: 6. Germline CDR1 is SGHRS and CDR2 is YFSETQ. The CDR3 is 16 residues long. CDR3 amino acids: CASSLMREGPYNEQFF. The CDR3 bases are TGCGCCAGCAGCTTGATGAGGGAGGGCCCCTACAATGAGCAGTTCTTC. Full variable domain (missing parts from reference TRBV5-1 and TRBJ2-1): KAGVTQTPRYLIKTRGQQVTLSCSPISGHRSVSWYQQTPGQGLQFLFEYFSETQRNKGNFPGRFSGRQFSNSRSEMNVSTLELGDSALYLCASSLMREGPYNEQFFGPGTRLTVL.

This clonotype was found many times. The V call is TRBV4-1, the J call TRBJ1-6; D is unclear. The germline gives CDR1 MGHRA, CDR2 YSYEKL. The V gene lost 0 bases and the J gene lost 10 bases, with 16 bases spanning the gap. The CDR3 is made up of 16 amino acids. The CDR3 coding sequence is TGCGCCAGCAGCCAAGACATTGGCTGGGGTAACTCACCCCTCCACTTT. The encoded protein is CASSQDIGWGNSPLHF.

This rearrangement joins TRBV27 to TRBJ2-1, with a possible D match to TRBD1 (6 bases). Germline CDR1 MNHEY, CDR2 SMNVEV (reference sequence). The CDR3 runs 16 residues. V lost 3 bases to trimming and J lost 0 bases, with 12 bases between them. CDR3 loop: CASSLSDRSSYNEQFF. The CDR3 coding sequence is TGTGCCAGCAGTTTGAGCGACAGGAGCTCCTACAATGAGCAGTTCTTC.

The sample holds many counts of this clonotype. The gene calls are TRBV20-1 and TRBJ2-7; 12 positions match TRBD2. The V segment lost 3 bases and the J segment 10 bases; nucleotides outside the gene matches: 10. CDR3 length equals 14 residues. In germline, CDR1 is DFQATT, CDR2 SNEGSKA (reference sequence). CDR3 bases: TGCAGTGCTAGTCTCGCTAGCGGGAGGGCCCGTCAGTACTTC. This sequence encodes CSASLASGRARQYF.

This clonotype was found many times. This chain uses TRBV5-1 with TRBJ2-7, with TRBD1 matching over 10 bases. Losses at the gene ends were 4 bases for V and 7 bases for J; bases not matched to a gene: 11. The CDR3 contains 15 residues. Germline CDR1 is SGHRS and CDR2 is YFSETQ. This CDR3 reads CASSAPGTGASEQYF. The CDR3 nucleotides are TGCGCCAGCAGCGCCCCCGGGACAGGGGCTAGTGAGCAGTACTTC.

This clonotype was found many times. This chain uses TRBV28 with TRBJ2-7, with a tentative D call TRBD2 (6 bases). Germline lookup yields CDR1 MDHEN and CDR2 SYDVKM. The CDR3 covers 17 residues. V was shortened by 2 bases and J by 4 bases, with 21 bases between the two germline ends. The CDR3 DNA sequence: TGTGCCAGCAGTTTAGGGTTAGCGGCCGGTAAGGTATACGAGCAGTACTTC. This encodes CASSLGLAAGKVYEQYF.

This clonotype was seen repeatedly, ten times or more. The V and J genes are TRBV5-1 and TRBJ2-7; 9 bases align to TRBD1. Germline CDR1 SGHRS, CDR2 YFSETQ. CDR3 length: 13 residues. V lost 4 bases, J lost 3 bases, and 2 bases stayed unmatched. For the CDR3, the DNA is TGCGCCAGCAGCCAGGACAGGGGCTACGAGCAGTACTTC. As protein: CASSQDRGYEQYF.

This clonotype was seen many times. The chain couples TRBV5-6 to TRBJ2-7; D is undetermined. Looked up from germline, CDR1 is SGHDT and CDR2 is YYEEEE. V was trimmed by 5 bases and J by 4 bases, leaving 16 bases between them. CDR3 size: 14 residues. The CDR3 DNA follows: TGTGCCAGCAGGTACACCGGGCCTTTGTACGAGCAGTACTTC. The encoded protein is CASRYTGPLYEQYF. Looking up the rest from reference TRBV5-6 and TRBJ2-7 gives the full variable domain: DAGVTQSPTHLIKTRGQQVTLRCSPKSGHDTVSWYQQALGQGPQFIFQYYEEEERQRGNFPDRFSGHQFPNYSSELNVNALLLGDSALYLCASRYTGPLYEQYFGPGTRLTVT.

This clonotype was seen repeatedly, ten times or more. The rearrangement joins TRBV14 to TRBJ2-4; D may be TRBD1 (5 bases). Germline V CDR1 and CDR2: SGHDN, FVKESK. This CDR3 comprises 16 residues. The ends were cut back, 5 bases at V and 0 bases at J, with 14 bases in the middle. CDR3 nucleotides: TGTGCCAGCAGCGGACAAGGGTTACTAGCCAAAAACATTCAGTACTTC. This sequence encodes CASSGQGLLAKNIQYF.

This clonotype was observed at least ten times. In DNA form, the CDR3 reads TGTGCCAGCAGAAAGGGGTCCTACAATGAGCAGTTCTTC. Translating gives CASRKGSYNEQFF. This chain links TRBV2 with TRBJ2-1; possible D gene TRBD1, 5 bases. The CDR3 loop spans 13 amino acids. V was trimmed by 6 bases and J by 1 base, leaving 7 bases between them. Per the germline V gene, CDR1 is SNHLY and CDR2 is FYNNEI.

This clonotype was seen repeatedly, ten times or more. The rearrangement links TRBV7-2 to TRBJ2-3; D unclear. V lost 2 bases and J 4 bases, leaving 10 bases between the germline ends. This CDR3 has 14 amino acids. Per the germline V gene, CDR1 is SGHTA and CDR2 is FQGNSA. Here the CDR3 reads CASSLRRSPDTQYF. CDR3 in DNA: TGTGCCAGCAGCTTACGCAGGTCCCCAGATACGCAGTATTTT.

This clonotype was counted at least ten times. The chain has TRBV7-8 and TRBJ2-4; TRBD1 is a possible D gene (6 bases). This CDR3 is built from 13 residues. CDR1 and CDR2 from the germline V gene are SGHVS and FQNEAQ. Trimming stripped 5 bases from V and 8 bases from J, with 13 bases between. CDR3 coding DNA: TGTGCCAGCAGCCTCAGGGGATGGGACATTCAGTACTTC. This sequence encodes CASSLRGWDIQYF.

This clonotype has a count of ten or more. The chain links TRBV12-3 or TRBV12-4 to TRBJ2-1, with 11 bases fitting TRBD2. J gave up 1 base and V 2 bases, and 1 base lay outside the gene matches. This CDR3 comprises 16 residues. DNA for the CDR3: TGTGCCAGCAGTTTAACTAGCGGGAGATCCTACAATGAGCAGTTCTTC. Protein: CASSLTSGRSYNEQFF.

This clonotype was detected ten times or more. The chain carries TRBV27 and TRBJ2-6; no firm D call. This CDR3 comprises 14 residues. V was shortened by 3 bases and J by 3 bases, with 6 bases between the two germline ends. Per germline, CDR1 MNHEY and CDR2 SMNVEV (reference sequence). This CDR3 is CASSFYGGANVLTF. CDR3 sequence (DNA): TGTGCCAGCAGTTTTTACGGTGGGGCCAACGTCCTGACTTTC.

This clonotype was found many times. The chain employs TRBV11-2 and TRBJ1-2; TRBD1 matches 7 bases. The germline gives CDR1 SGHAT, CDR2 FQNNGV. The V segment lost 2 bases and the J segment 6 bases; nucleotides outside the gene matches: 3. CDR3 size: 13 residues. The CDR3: CASSLQDRHGYTF. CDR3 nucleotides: TGTGCCAGCAGCTTACAGGACAGGCATGGCTACACCTTC.

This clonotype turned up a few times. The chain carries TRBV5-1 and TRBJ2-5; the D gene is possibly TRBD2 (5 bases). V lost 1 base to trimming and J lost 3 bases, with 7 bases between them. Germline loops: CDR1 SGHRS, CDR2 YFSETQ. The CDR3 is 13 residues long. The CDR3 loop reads CASSLLGEETQYF. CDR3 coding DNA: TGCGCCAGCAGCTTGCTGGGAGAAGAGACCCAGTACTTC.

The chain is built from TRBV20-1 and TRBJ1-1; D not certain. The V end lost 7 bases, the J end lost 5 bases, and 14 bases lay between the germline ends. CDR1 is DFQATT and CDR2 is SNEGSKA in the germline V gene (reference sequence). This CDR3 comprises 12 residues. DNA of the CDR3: TGCAGTGGCGGCGGAACGGGGACTGAAGCTTTCTTT. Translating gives CSGGGTGTEAFF.

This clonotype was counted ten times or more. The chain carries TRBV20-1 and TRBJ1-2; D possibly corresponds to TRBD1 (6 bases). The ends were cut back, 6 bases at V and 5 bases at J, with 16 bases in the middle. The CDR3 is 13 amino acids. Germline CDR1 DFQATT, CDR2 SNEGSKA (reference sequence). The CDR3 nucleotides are TGCAGTGCGGTCAGGGGAACGGCTTATGGCTACACCTTC. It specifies CSAVRGTAYGYTF.

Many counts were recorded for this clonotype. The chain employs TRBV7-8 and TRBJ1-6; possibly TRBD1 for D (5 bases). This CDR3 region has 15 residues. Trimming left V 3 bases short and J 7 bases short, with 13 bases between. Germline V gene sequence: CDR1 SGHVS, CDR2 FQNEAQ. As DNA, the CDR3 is TGTGCCAGCAGCTTGGGGGGACCGGGGAATTCACCCCTCCACTTT. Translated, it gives CASSLGGPGNSPLHF.

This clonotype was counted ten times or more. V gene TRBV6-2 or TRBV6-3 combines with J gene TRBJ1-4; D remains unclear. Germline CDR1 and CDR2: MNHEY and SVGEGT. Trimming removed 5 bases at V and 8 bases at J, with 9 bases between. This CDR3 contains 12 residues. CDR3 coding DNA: TGTGCCAGCAGTCCACTGGGGGAAAAACTGTTTTTT. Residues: CASSPLGEKLFF.

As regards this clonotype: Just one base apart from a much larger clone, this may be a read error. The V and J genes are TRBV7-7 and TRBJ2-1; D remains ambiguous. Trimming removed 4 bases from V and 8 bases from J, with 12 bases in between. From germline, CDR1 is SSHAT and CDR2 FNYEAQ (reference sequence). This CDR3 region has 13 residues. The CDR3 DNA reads TGTGCCAGCAGCTCCAACGCCGGCGATGAGCAGTTCTTC. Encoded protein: CASSSNAGDEQFF.